Listed here are 28 T cell receptor beta chains from one sample, sequenced in a study of Ad26.COV2.S vaccination and SARS-CoV-2 variants. Assay used: immunoSEQ multiplex PCR; TCRdb lists only in-frame clones, some missing. The data contain around 300,000 clones, roughly 90% of them singletons. The treatment is: about 20 received Ad26.COV2.S at low or high dose, single or two shots; about 5 received placebo; per-sample allocation not given. Material that was analyzed had been drawn on day 63 after the first vaccine or placebo injection. The sequences come from peripheral blood, collected in a trial of Ad26.COV2.S vaccine versus placebo. These TCRs come from a person between 18 and 65 years old who received the Ad26.COV2.S COVID-19 vaccine or a placebo.

The V and J genes are TRBV7-9 and TRBJ1-1; no clear D. CDR1 is SEHNR, CDR2 FQNEAQ, per germline (reference sequence). The germline V and J ends were trimmed by 5 bases and 5 bases, with 15 bases remaining between them. The CDR3 spans 14 residues. CDR3 in DNA: TGTGCCAGCAGCCCGAGTCGGACGGAAACTGAAGCTTTCTTT. It translates to CASSPSRTETEAFF.

This chain connects TRBV28 to TRBJ2-7; tentative D call: TRBD1 (6 bases). Trimming removed 5 bases from V and 7 bases from J, with 24 bases in between. Germline V CDR1 and CDR2: MDHEN, SYDVKM. This CDR3 is 16 amino acids long. In nucleotides, the CDR3 is TGTGCCAGCAGTCCCCAGGGCAGGGGTCCCCTGGGGGAGCAGTACTTC. This translates into CASSPQGRGPLGEQYF. The whole variable domain, remainder taken from reference TRBV28 and TRBJ2-7, is DVKVTQSSRYLVKRTGEKVFLECVQDMDHENMFWYRQDPGLGLRLIYFSYDVKMKEKGDIPEGYSVSREKKERFSLILESASTNQTSMYLCASSPQGRGPLGEQYFGPGTRLTVT.

This clone has at least ten counts. The chain is built from TRBV5-4 and TRBJ1-1; D gene uncertain. Looked up from germline, CDR1 is SGHNT and CDR2 is YYREEE (reference sequence). V gave up 0 bases and J gave up 3 bases, with 6 bases separating them. This CDR3 contains 13 residues. The CDR3 coding sequence is TGTGCCAGCAGCTTGGGGATTGACACTGAAGCTTTCTTT. Protein: CASSLGIDTEAFF.

The chain joins TRBV7-9 to TRBJ2-2; 9 nucleotides line up with TRBD1. The CDR3 has 15 residues. Unmatched junction bases numbered 7, after V lost 5 bases and J lost 6 bases. The germline V gene has CDR1 SEHNR and CDR2 FQNEAQ (reference sequence). The CDR3, as DNA: TGTGCCAGCAGCGCCCCACAGGGGGCGGCCGGGGAGCTGTTTTTT. Translating gives CASSAPQGAAGELFF.

J is TRBJ1-1 and V is TRBV13; D gene unclear. V gave up 6 bases and J gave up 1 base, with 9 bases separating them. The CDR3 covers 13 residues. Per germline, CDR1 PRHDT and CDR2 FYEKMQ (reference sequence). Here the CDR3 reads CASRPDPNTEAFF. In nucleotides, the CDR3 is TGTGCCAGCAGACCTGACCCGAACACTGAAGCTTTCTTT. Filled out from reference TRBV13 and TRBJ1-1, the complete variable domain reads AAGVIQSPRHLIKEKRETATLKCYPIPRHDTVYWYQQGPGQDPQFLISFYEKMQSDKGSIPDRFSAQQFSDYHSELNMSSLELGDSALYFCASRPDPNTEAFFGQGTRLTVV.

This clone was counted a single time. The J gene is TRBJ2-6, the V gene TRBV28, with TRBD2 as a possible D gene (7 bases). Germline CDR1 MDHEN, CDR2 SYDVKM. V dropped 5 bases and J dropped 0 bases, with 17 bases sitting between them. The CDR3 covers 18 residues. This chain's CDR3 is CASSGGPGGLSGANVLTF. The CDR3 DNA reads TGTGCCAGCAGTGGGGGACCCGGGGGGCTCTCTGGGGCCAACGTCCTGACTTTC.

The chain couples TRBV9 to TRBJ1-5; D is perhaps TRBD1 (6 bases). Trimming stripped 0 bases from V and 3 bases from J, with 10 bases between. This CDR3 has 15 amino acids. Germline V gene lookup returns CDR1 SGDLS and CDR2 YYNGEE. The CDR3 DNA is TGTGCCAGCAGCGTAGGAGGGGGTCCCAATCAGCCCCAGCATTTT. It encodes CASSVGGGPNQPQHF.

This chain uses TRBV3-1 (or the pseudogene TRBV3-2) with TRBJ2-1, with D uncertain. Germline values: CDR1 LGHDT, CDR2 YNNKEL (reference sequence). V lost 4 bases and J 7 bases, leaving 14 bases between the germline ends. The CDR3 is made up of 14 amino acids. CDR3 loop: CASSPDLTGNEQFF. The CDR3 bases are TGTGCCAGCAGCCCTGACTTGACCGGGAATGAGCAGTTCTTC.

V is TRBV7-2 and J is TRBJ2-1; no clear D gene. Trimming took 5 bases from V and 9 from J, leaving 14 bases between them. Germline V gene sequence: CDR1 SGHTA, CDR2 FQGNSA. This CDR3 comprises 13 residues. Written as DNA, the CDR3 is TGTGCCAGCAGCCCCACGTGGGGTAGTGAGCAGTTCTTC. Protein product: CASSPTWGSEQFF.

As concerns this clone: The junction differs from germline at one of its ends, possibly a read error. The rearrangement uses TRBV6-6 and TRBJ2-7, with a tentative D call TRBD1 (6 bases). This CDR3 is built from 14 residues. Germline V gene data show CDR1 as MNHNY and CDR2 as SVGAGI (reference sequence). The CDR3, as DNA: TGTGCCAGCAGTTTAACAGGGACCTCCCACGAGCAGTACTTC. This encodes CASSLTGTSHEQYF.

In DNA form, the CDR3 reads TGTGCCATCAGTGTAGATAGGAGGACCTACTATGGCTACACCTTC. It is translated as CAISVDRRTYYGYTF. The chain employs TRBV10-3 and TRBJ1-2; D gene ambiguous. This CDR3 is built from 15 residues. Trimming took 4 bases from V and 3 from J, leaving 15 bases between them. CDR1 and CDR2 (germline): ENHRY, SYGVKD.

For the CDR3, the DNA is TGTGCCAGCAGGCTGCCTCCATACGAGCAGTACTTC. It yields the protein CASRLPPYEQYF. The V and J genes are TRBV28 and TRBJ2-7; no definite D call. V gave up 6 bases and J gave up 4 bases, with 10 bases separating them. There are 12 residues in the CDR3. Germline lookup yields CDR1 MDHEN and CDR2 SYDVKM.

The J gene is TRBJ1-1, the V gene TRBV5-5, with D possibly TRBD1 on 5 matching bases. Germline V lookup: CDR1 SGHKS, CDR2 YYEKEE (reference sequence). The CDR3 consists of 15 residues. Trimming took 0 bases from V and 1 from J, leaving 10 bases between them. The CDR3 loop is CASSLVTGQNTEAFF. For the CDR3, the DNA is TGTGCCAGCAGCTTGGTCACAGGCCAGAACACTGAAGCTTTCTTT. Full variable domain (remainder filled in from reference TRBV5-5 and TRBJ1-1): DAGVTQSPTHLIKTRGQQVTLRCSPISGHKSVSWYQQVLGQGPQFIFQYYEKEERGRGNFPDRFSARQFPNYSSELNVNALLLGDSALYLCASSLVTGQNTEAFFGQGTRLTVV.

The chain combines TRBV7-2 with TRBJ1-5; D uncertain. Germline CDR1 SGHTA, CDR2 FQGNSA. Trimming cost V 3 bases and J 5 bases, with 11 bases left between them. CDR3 size: 14 residues. This CDR3 is CASSLGRLDQPQHF. As DNA, the CDR3 is TGTGCCAGCAGCTTGGGGAGACTAGATCAGCCCCAGCATTTT. The variable domain in full, completed from reference TRBV7-2 and TRBJ1-5, reads GAGVSQSPSNKVTEKGKDVELRCDPISGHTALYWYRQSLGQGLEFLIYFQGNSAPDKSGLPSDRFSAERTGGSVSTLTIQRTQQEDSAVYLCASSLGRLDQPQHFGDGTRLSIL.

This clone was observed at least ten times. The gene calls are TRBV21-1 and TRBJ2-5; the D call in the table, TRBD1, was not verified against the DNA. TRBV21-1 represents a pseudogene. This CDR3 has 15 amino acids. The CDR3 nucleotides are TGTGCCAGCACCCGGGACGAGGGGGCAAAAGAGACCCAGTACTTC. It encodes CASTRDEGAKETQYF.

The chain carries TRBV30 and TRBJ1-1, with D perhaps matching TRBD1 (6 bases). Germline V gives CDR1 GTSNPN, CDR2 SVGIG (reference sequence). The CDR3 length is 13 residues. The V end lost 0 bases, the J end lost 5 bases, and 10 bases lay between the germline ends. The CDR3 loop reads CAWSVGARTEAFF. The CDR3 DNA follows: TGTGCCTGGAGTGTGGGGGCTCGGACTGAAGCTTTCTTT.

The chain recombines TRBV6-2 or TRBV6-3 with TRBJ2-7, with D maybe TRBD1 (6 bases). CDR3 length: 14 amino acids. CDR1 and CDR2 from the germline V gene are MNHEY and SVGEGT. Trimming shortened V by 2 bases and J by 3 bases, and 11 bases separated the two germline ends. For the CDR3, the DNA is TGTGCCAGCAGTTACGCACAGGGAGTCTACGAGCAGTACTTC. Amino acid sequence: CASSYAQGVYEQYF.

The chain combines TRBV2 with TRBJ1-2, with D possibly TRBD1 on 5 matching bases. Trimming took off 4 bases at V and 7 bases at J, with 16 bases between the two ends. Per the germline V gene, CDR1 is SNHLY and CDR2 is FYNNEI. This CDR3 region has 14 residues. The chain's CDR3 is CASSVLGLEGGYTF. The CDR3 coding sequence is TGTGCCAGCAGTGTTCTGGGACTTGAGGGTGGCTACACCTTC.

V usage is TRBV19 and J usage is TRBJ1-6, with 7 positions matching TRBD1. The CDR3 loop spans 16 amino acids. V trimming: 5 bases; J trimming: 5 bases; junction bases outside the gene matches: 9. The germline V gene encodes CDR1 LNHDA and CDR2 SQIVND (reference sequence). CDR3 nucleotides: TGTGCCAGTAGTCTTTACCCGGGACAGAATAATTCACCCCTCCACTTT. It codes for CASSLYPGQNNSPLHF.

The CDR3 reads CAWSVRGSWDGELFF. CDR3 DNA: TGTGCCTGGAGTGTAAGGGGCAGCTGGGACGGGGAGCTGTTTTTT. The chain carries TRBV30 and TRBJ2-2, with D perhaps matching TRBD1 (5 bases). Between the trimmed V and J ends, which lost 0 bases and 7 bases, there was a span of 15 bases. CDR1 is GTSNPN and CDR2 is SVGIG in the germline V gene (reference sequence). There are 15 residues in the CDR3.

The chain is built from TRBV7-9 and TRBJ2-1; no clear D. V was cut by 0 bases and J by 6 bases, with 6 bases left in between. This CDR3 contains 13 residues. Germline assignment: CDR1 SEHNR and CDR2 FQNEAQ (reference sequence). Here the CDR3 reads CASSLALGNEQFF. The CDR3 DNA is TGTGCCAGCAGCTTAGCGCTTGGCAATGAGCAGTTCTTC.

The rearrangement links TRBV11-3 to TRBJ2-1, with 7 bases lining up with TRBD1. The CDR3 runs to 14 residues. CDR1 is SGHNT and CDR2 is YENEEA in the germline V gene. J lost 9 bases, V lost 5 bases, and 10 bases had no gene match. The CDR3 nucleotides read TGTGCCAGCAGCCGAGCCGCGACAGGGACTGAGCAGTTCTTC. Residues: CASSRAATGTEQFF.

CDR3 region: CASSYPTGSEAFF. In DNA, the CDR3 is TGTGCCAGCAGTTATCCGACAGGGAGTGAAGCTTTCTTT. The V and J genes are TRBV6-6 and TRBJ1-1; 7 bases map to TRBD1. CDR1 is MNHNY and CDR2 is SVGAGI in the germline V gene (reference sequence). Trimming took 3 bases from V and 7 from J; bases not matched to a gene: 5. This CDR3 has 13 amino acids.

V and J are TRBV18 and TRBJ2-5; no firm D call. CDR3 length: 12 amino acids. V gave up 6 bases and J gave up 0 bases, with 5 bases separating them. Germline CDR1 reads KGHSH; CDR2 reads LQKENI. The CDR3 here is CASSSNQETQYF. Written as DNA, the CDR3 is TGTGCCAGCTCTTCCAACCAAGAGACCCAGTACTTC. The full variable domain, rest sourced from reference TRBV18 and TRBJ2-5, is NAGVMQNPRHLVRRRGQEARLRCSPMKGHSHVYWYRQLPEEGLKFMVYLQKENIIDESGMPKERFSAEFPKEGPSILRIQQVVRGDSAAYFCASSSNQETQYFGPGTRLLVL.

V and J are TRBV11-1 and TRBJ2-1, with 12 bases identical to TRBD2. With V trimmed by 6 bases and J by 8 bases, 11 bases remained unmatched. Germline lookup yields CDR1 SGHAT and CDR2 FQDESV (reference sequence). CDR3 length: 16 amino acids. This CDR3 reads CASRRLAGVSVDEQFF. The CDR3 region has the DNA TGTGCCAGCAGAAGACTAGCGGGAGTAAGTGTCGATGAGCAGTTCTTC.

The rearrangement joins TRBV3-1 (or the pseudogene TRBV3-2) to TRBJ2-1; D remains ambiguous. Germline V gene sequence: CDR1 LGHDT, CDR2 YNNKEL (reference sequence). The CDR3 has 14 amino acids. V shed 4 bases and J shed 10 bases, with 17 bases lying between them. Written as DNA, the CDR3 is TGTGCCAGCAGCCCAAAAGAGCTGGTATCCGAGCAGTTCTTC. This gives the protein CASSPKELVSEQFF.

The chain carries TRBV5-1 and TRBJ1-4, with 7 bases identical to TRBD1. Looked up from germline, CDR1 is SGHRS and CDR2 is YFSETQ. The CDR3 loop spans 15 amino acids. The ends lost 4 bases at V and 11 bases at J; junction bases unmatched: 14. The CDR3 sequence: CASSLDIADRRKLFF. The CDR3 bases are TGCGCCAGCAGCCTGGATATCGCGGACAGGCGTAAACTGTTTTTT.

The V call is TRBV6-2 or TRBV6-3, the J call TRBJ1-2, with no clear D. V was clipped by 4 bases and J by 5 bases, with 17 bases between them. The length of the CDR3 is 15 residues. Germline lookup yields CDR1 MNHEY and CDR2 SVGEGT. The CDR3 region has the DNA TGTGCCAGCAGTTGGTATAGGGTCGTCGGATATGGCTACACCTTC. Amino acid sequence: CASSWYRVVGYGYTF.